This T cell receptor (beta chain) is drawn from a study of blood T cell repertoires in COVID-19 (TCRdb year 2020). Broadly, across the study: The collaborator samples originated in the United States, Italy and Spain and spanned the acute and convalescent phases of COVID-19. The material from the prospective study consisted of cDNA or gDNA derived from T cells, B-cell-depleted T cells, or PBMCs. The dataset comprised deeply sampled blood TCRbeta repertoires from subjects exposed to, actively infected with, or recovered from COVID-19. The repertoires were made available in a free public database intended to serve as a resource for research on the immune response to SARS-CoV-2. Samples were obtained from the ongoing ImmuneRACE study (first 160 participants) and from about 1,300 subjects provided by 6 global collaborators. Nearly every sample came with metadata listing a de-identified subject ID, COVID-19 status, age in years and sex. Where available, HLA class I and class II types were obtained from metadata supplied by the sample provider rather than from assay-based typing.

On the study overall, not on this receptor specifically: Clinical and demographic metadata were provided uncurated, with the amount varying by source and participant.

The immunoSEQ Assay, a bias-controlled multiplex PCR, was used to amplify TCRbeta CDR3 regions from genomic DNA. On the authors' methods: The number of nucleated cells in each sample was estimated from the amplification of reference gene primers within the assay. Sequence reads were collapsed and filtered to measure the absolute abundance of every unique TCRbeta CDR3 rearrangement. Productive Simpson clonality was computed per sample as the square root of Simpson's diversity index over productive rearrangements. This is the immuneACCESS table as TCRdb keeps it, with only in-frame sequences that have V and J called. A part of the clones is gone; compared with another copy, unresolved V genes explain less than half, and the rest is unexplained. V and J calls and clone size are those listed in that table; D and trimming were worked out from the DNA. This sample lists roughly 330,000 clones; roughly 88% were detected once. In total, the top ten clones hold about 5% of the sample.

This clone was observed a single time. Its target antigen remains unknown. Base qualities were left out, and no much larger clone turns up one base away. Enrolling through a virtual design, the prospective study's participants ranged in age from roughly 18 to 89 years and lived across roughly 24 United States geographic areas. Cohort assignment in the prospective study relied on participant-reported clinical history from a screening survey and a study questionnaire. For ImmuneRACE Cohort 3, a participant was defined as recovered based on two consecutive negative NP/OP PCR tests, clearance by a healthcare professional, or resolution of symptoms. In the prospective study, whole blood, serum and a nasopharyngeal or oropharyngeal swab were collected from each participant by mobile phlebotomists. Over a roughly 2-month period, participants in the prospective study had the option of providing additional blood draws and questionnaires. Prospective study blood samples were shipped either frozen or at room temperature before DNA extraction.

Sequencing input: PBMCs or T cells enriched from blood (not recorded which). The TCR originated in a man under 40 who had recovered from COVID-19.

At the DNA level, the sequence is TGTGCCAGCAGCCAAGCCCTGACGGGGGAGACCCAGTACTTC. Its protein reads: CASSQALTGETQYF. The chain is encoded by TRBV4-2 joined to TRBJ2-5; TRBD2 is a weak D gene call, 5 bases matching. The CDR3 goes from the cysteine to the phenylalanine over 14 residues. Kept here is only the CDR3 DNA, which spans 42 bases and is read in frame from base 1. V loses 1 base, J loses 5 bases, and the germline ends lie 11 bases apart. Based on the germline V gene, the CDR1 and CDR2 sequences are LGHNA and YNFKEQ.